One sample yielded the 26 T cell receptor beta chains listed below, sequenced in a study of PD-1 blockade in classical Hodgkin lymphoma. Libraries were prepared by immunoSEQ multiplex PCR; TCRdb keeps only in-frame clonotypes and omits some of them. The sample lists around 45,000 clones, approximately 72% occurring once. Each of the patients experienced relapse following autologous stem cell transplantation, and their brentuximab vedotin exposure differed. The input for sequencing was peripheral blood mononuclear cells (PBMCs), taken before the second cycle of nivolumab. These receptors all stem from a human donor with classical Hodgkin lymphoma.

The chain has TRBV7-6 and TRBJ2-1; 11 bases map to TRBD2. Germline lookup yields CDR1 SGHVS and CDR2 FNYEAQ. This CDR3 has 19 amino acids. Trimming took 5 bases from V and 0 from J; bases not matched to a gene: 12. CDR3 DNA sequence: TGTGCCAGCAGCCGACTAGGGACTAGCGGCGCGAGCTCCTACAATGAGCAGTTCTTC. Translating gives CASSRLGTSGASSYNEQFF.

J is TRBJ1-2 and V is TRBV7-2; D remains unclear. From germline, CDR1 is SGHTA and CDR2 FQGNSA. V lost 2 bases to trimming and J lost 5 bases, with 12 bases between them. The CDR3 is 14 amino acids. The CDR3 here is CASSLYDLGYGYTF. The CDR3 DNA follows: TGTGCCAGCAGCTTATATGACCTTGGTTATGGCTACACCTTC.

This clone has only a few counts. The V call is TRBV6-1, the J call TRBJ2-7; D call uncertain. The length of the CDR3 is 9 residues. Germline V gives CDR1 MNHNS, CDR2 SASEGT. V lost 8 bases and J lost 12, with 11 bases in between. CDR3 bases: TGTGCCAGCGGCCATTGGGGGTACTTC. It yields the protein CASGHWGYF.

The rearrangement joins TRBV21-1 to TRBJ2-2; the table gives TRBD1 as D, unverified against the DNA. TRBV21-1 is labeled a pseudogene. The CDR3 length is 19 residues. The CDR3 loop reads CASTPYPLAGQPHTGELFF. CDR3 nucleotides: TGTGCCAGCACCCCCTACCCCCTCGCGGGACAGCCTCACACCGGGGAGCTGTTTTTT.

This clone was seen once. The CDR3 sequence: CASTFLRGEEKLFF. As DNA, the CDR3 is TGTGCCAGCACCTTTTTGAGGGGGGAAGAAAAACTGTTTTTT. The chain has TRBV6-5 and TRBJ1-4; weak D call: TRBD1 (6 bases). Germline CDR1 reads MNHEY; CDR2 reads SVGAGI. The ends were cut back, 7 bases at V and 8 bases at J, with 17 bases in the middle. This CDR3 is built from 14 residues.

This clone was found once. The rearrangement links TRBV14 to TRBJ2-1; D is unclear. The CDR3 is made up of 15 amino acids. Germline CDR1 reads SGHDN; CDR2 reads FVKESK. V lost 0 bases and J 2 bases, leaving 8 bases between the germline ends. CDR3 loop: CASSQDVGTYNEQFF. The DNA of the CDR3 is TGTGCCAGCAGCCAAGATGTTGGTACCTACAATGAGCAGTTCTTC.

The CDR3 is CASSLTRDSFYGYTF. In nucleotides, the CDR3 is TGCGCCAGCAGCTTAACCCGGGACAGCTTCTATGGCTACACCTTC. The chain links TRBV5-1 to TRBJ1-2, with 7 nucleotides matching TRBD1. After removal of 2 bases from V and 4 bases from J, the junction contained 8 bases not matched to a gene. The CDR3 contains 15 residues. Per germline, CDR1 SGHRS and CDR2 YFSETQ.

This clone was seen a few times. The chain is built from TRBV6-5 and TRBJ2-3; D possibly matches TRBD1 or TRBD2 (5 bases each). V was clipped by 0 bases and J by 0 bases, with 7 bases between them. From germline, CDR1 is MNHEY and CDR2 SVGAGI. There are 15 residues in the CDR3. The CDR3 protein is CASSYSGDSTDTQYF. CDR3 DNA: TGTGCCAGCAGTTACTCAGGGGACAGCACAGATACGCAGTATTTT.

The chain has TRBV2 and TRBJ1-5, with D hard to call. The CDR3 consists of 14 residues. V lost 8 bases and J 4 bases, leaving 15 bases between the germline ends. Germline CDR1 SNHLY, CDR2 FYNNEI. The CDR3 protein is CASGLIGLNQPQHF. The CDR3 bases are TGTGCCAGCGGTTTGATAGGCTTGAATCAGCCCCAGCATTTT.

Only a few counts were recorded for this clone. The chain employs TRBV9 and TRBJ2-5; 8 nucleotides agree with TRBD1. The V gene end was trimmed by 0 bases and the J gene end by 5 bases; junction bases not matched to a gene: 6. CDR1 SGDLS and CDR2 YYNGEE come from the germline V gene. This CDR3 has 15 residues. Written as DNA, the CDR3 is TGTGCCAGCAGCGTAGGAGACAGGGGCGCGGAGACCCAGTACTTC. It is translated as CASSVGDRGAETQYF.

This sequence joins TRBV5-1 and TRBJ2-7; D is ambiguous. Germline CDR1 reads SGHRS; CDR2 reads YFSETQ. V dropped 4 bases and J dropped 4 bases, with 15 bases sitting between them. CDR3 size: 14 residues. CDR3 nucleotides: TGCGCCAGCAGCCCGGAACCCGAATTTTACGAGCAGTACTTC. Translating gives CASSPEPEFYEQYF.

The chain links TRBV7-9 to TRBJ1-5, with D possibly TRBD1 on 5 matching bases. The CDR3 spans 14 residues. V dropped 3 bases and J dropped 5 bases, with 11 bases sitting between them. Germline assignment: CDR1 SEHNR and CDR2 FQNEAQ (reference sequence). The CDR3 sequence: CASSFKQVDQPQHF. The CDR3, as DNA: TGTGCCAGCAGCTTTAAACAGGTCGATCAGCCCCAGCATTTT.

The J gene is TRBJ2-1, the V gene TRBV6-4; possibly TRBD2 for D (5 bases). This CDR3 has 13 residues. CDR1 MRHNA and CDR2 SNTAGT come from the germline V gene. V was shortened by 3 bases and J by 7 bases, with 10 bases between the two germline ends. As DNA, the CDR3 is TGTGCCAGCAGTGAAGGTAGCGAGAATGAGCAGTTCTTC. Translation gives CASSEGSENEQFF.

This clone was seen only once. The chain joins TRBV7-6 to TRBJ2-2, with D hard to call. Trimming pared 5 bases from V and 0 bases from J, leaving 13 bases between. This CDR3 spans 16 amino acids. CDR1 is SGHVS, CDR2 FNYEAQ, per germline. This CDR3 reads CASSREQDANTGELFF. CDR3 bases: TGTGCCAGCAGCCGCGAGCAGGATGCGAACACCGGGGAGCTGTTTTTT.

The CDR3: CASSLIGGKENTIYF. The CDR3 nucleotides read TGTGCCAGCAGTTTGATAGGGGGCAAGGAAAACACCATATATTTT. This rearrangement joins TRBV28 to TRBJ1-3, with 7 nucleotides matching TRBD1. In germline, CDR1 is MDHEN, CDR2 SYDVKM. The CDR3 has 15 residues. V lost 3 bases, J lost 6 bases, and 8 bases stayed unmatched. The complete variable domain, with remaining parts taken from reference TRBV28 and TRBJ1-3, reads DVKVTQSSRYLVKRTGEKVFLECVQDMDHENMFWYRQDPGLGLRLIYFSYDVKMKEKGDIPEGYSVSREKKERFSLILESASTNQTSMYLCASSLIGGKENTIYFGEGSWLTVV.

This chain links TRBV18 with TRBJ2-3, with D maybe TRBD2 (5 bases). Trimming took 2 bases from V and 4 from J, leaving 10 bases between them. This CDR3 is 14 amino acids long. CDR1 KGHSH and CDR2 LQKENI come from the germline V gene. The CDR3 coding sequence is TGTGCCAGCTCACCAAGTAGCGTTTCAGATACGCAGTATTTT. Translation gives CASSPSSVSDTQYF.

This clone has more than one count but fewer than ten. V is TRBV6-6 and J is TRBJ2-1; 12 bases are shared with TRBD2. CDR3 size: 15 residues. The V gene's germline CDR1 is MNHNY and CDR2 SVGAGI (reference sequence). The V and J ends lost 4 bases and 13 bases, in that order; junction bases with no gene match: 11. CDR3 bases: TGTGCCAGCAGTTCCCCGGCTAGCGGGGGGGCCAGACAGTTCTTC. It yields the protein CASSSPASGGARQFF.

This chain links TRBV10-3 with TRBJ2-5; 8 bases match TRBD1. The J call is doubtful: the DNA matches TRBJ2-7 better. The CDR3 consists of 13 residues. CDR1 is ENHRY, CDR2 SYGVKD, per germline. CDR3 region: CAINPGQDSEQYF. DNA of the CDR3: TGTGCCATCAACCCGGGACAGGATAGCGAGCAGTACTTC.

About this clone itself: Other DNA sequences in this sample translate to the same CDR3. CDR3 sequence reads: CASSDTGASSYNEQFF. CDR3 nucleotides: TGTGCCAGCAGTGATACGGGGGCAAGCTCCTACAATGAGCAGTTCTTC. V gene TRBV9 combines with J gene TRBJ2-1; TRBD1 or TRBD2 may be the D gene (6 bases each). Trimming removed 5 bases from V and 0 bases from J, with 15 bases in between. Looked up from germline, CDR1 is SGDLS and CDR2 is YYNGEE. The CDR3 totals 16 residues.

This chain joins TRBV13 and TRBJ1-4; unclear D gene. Germline CDR1 and CDR2: PRHDT and FYEKMQ (reference sequence). Trimming stripped 0 bases from V and 0 bases from J, with 14 bases between. The CDR3 is 18 amino acids. The CDR3 protein is CASSLGQEATATNEKLFF. The CDR3, as DNA: TGTGCCAGCAGCTTAGGCCAGGAGGCCACCGCAACTAATGAAAAACTGTTTTTT. The entire variable domain, with the rest obtained from reference TRBV13 and TRBJ1-4, is as follows: AAGVIQSPRHLIKEKRETATLKCYPIPRHDTVYWYQQGPGQDPQFLISFYEKMQSDKGSIPDRFSAQQFSDYHSELNMSSLELGDSALYFCASSLGQEATATNEKLFFGSGTQLSVL.

This clone was detected only once. This chain connects TRBV25-1 to TRBJ2-5, with 10 nucleotides matching TRBD1. The CDR3 totals 17 residues. Germline CDR1 is MGHDK and CDR2 is SYGVNS. The V gene end was trimmed by 1 base and the J gene end by 4 bases; junction bases not matched to a gene: 9. Written as DNA, the CDR3 is TGTGCCAGCAGTGAATTTCGCGACAGGGGGCTTGGAGAGACCCAGTACTTC. Translation: CASSEFRDRGLGETQYF.

In this sample, this clone turned up a few times. This chain links TRBV19 with TRBJ1-4; no reliable D call. The CDR3 extends over 14 amino acids. V was pared by 2 bases and J by 7 bases, with 11 bases between. Germline lookup yields CDR1 LNHDA and CDR2 SQIVND (reference sequence). CDR3 residues: CASSILAAPEKLFF. Written as DNA, the CDR3 is TGTGCCAGTAGTATATTGGCCGCCCCTGAAAAACTGTTTTTT.

The J gene is TRBJ1-2, the V gene TRBV6-4; D unclear. V dropped 2 bases and J dropped 0 bases, with 10 bases sitting between them. The germline CDR1 and CDR2 sequences are MRHNA and SNTAGT. The length of the CDR3 is 15 residues. The CDR3 here is CASSDGQDSNYGYTF. As DNA, the CDR3 is TGTGCCAGCAGTGACGGTCAGGACTCTAACTATGGCTACACCTTC.

This clone was detected only a few times. The chain links TRBV9 to TRBJ2-4; 9 positions agree with TRBD2. V dropped 2 bases and J dropped 5; count of bases not matched to a gene: 5. Germline assignment: CDR1 SGDLS and CDR2 YYNGEE. CDR3 size: 15 residues. The DNA of the CDR3 is TGTGCCAGCAGCGTTAGCGGGAGAGATGAAAACATTCAGTACTTC. This sequence encodes CASSVSGRDENIQYF.

The genes are TRBV11-3 and TRBJ2-1; 9 bases are a match to TRBD2. CDR3 length: 18 residues. Germline V gene sequence: CDR1 SGHNT, CDR2 YENEEA. V lost 1 base and J lost 4; bases outside the gene matches: 11. The CDR3 DNA reads as TGTGCCAGCAGCTTAGGACTGGGTAGCGGGGGCTTTTACAATGAGCAGTTCTTC. Translation: CASSLGLGSGGFYNEQFF.

J is TRBJ2-7 and V is TRBV11-2; a weak D match, TRBD2 (7 bases). Trimming shortened V by 8 bases and J by 2 bases, and 13 bases separated the two germline ends. The CDR3 covers 13 residues. Germline V gene lookup returns CDR1 SGHAT and CDR2 FQNNGV. This chain's CDR3 is CASSAGAAYEQYF. CDR3 sequence (DNA): TGTGCCAGCTCGGCGGGGGCGGCCTACGAGCAGTACTTC. Combining the CDR3 with reference TRBV11-2 and TRBJ2-7 gives the whole variable domain EAGVAQSPRYKIIEKRQSVAFWCNPISGHATLYWYQQILGQGPKLLIQFQNNGVVDDSQLPKDRFSAERLKGVDSTLKIQPAKLEDSAVYLCASSAGAAYEQYFGPGTRLTVT.